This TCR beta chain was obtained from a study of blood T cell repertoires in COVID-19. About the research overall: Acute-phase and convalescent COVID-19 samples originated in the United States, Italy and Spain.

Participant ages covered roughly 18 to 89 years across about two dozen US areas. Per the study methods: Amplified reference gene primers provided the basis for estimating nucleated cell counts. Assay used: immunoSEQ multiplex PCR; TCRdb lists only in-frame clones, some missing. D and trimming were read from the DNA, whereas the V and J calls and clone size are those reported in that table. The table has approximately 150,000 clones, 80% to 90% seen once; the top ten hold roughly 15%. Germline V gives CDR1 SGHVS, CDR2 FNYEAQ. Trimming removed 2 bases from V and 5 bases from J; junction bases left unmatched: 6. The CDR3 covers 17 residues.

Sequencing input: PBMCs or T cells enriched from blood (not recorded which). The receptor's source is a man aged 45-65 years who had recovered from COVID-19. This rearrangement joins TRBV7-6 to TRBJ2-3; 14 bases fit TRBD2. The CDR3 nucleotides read TGTGCCAGCAGCTTAACCGGGACTAGCGGGGGCGGAGATACGCAGTATTTT. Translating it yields CASSLTGTSGGGDTQYF.